These 27 T cell receptor beta chains share one sample of origin, sequenced in a study of cytomegalovirus exposure and HLA in healthy donors. Researchers ran the PCR with 60 Vbeta and 13 Jbeta primers. Clones were read by immunoSEQ multiplex PCR, and TCRdb kept only the in-frame ones, dropping some. Seen here are 250,000 to 350,000 clones, more than 80% observed once, and the top ten hold around 4.2%. Sequencing was carried out using PBMCs. The receptor source for this set is a man aged 35 to 55 in good health and CMV-seropositive.

The chain combines TRBV9 with TRBJ2-1; possible D gene TRBD2, 5 bases. Trimming removed 4 bases at V and 0 bases at J, with 11 bases between. The CDR3 extends over 15 amino acids. CDR1 and CDR2 (germline): SGDLS, YYNGEE. CDR3 bases: TGTGCCAGCAGCCCCGGGATCAACTCCTACAATGAGCAGTTCTTC. It encodes CASSPGINSYNEQFF.

A remark on this clone: The identical CDR3 is also encoded by other nucleotide sequences in the sample. The V and J genes are TRBV5-1 and TRBJ1-5; unclear D gene. The CDR3 is 15 amino acids. V was trimmed by 1 base and J by 0 bases, leaving 8 bases between them. Per germline, CDR1 SGHRS and CDR2 YFSETQ. Here the CDR3 DNA reads TGCGCCAGCAGCTTGTCGGGGTATAGCAATCAGCCCCAGCATTTT. It codes for CASSLSGYSNQPQHF.

The chain employs TRBV27 and TRBJ2-1, with 8 positions matching TRBD2. Germline values: CDR1 MNHEY, CDR2 SMNVEV (reference sequence). With 7 bases clipped from V and 0 bases from J, the junction kept 8 bases outside the gene matches. This CDR3 spans 16 amino acids. The CDR3 protein is CASKVELAGSYNEQFF. CDR3 bases: TGTGCCAGCAAGGTTGAGCTAGCGGGCTCCTACAATGAGCAGTTCTTC.

The genes are TRBV9 and TRBJ1-1, with 8 bases fitting TRBD1. The CDR3 is 15 residues long. V dropped 4 bases and J dropped 1; count of bases not matched to a gene: 6. The germline V gene has CDR1 SGDLS and CDR2 YYNGEE. CDR3 protein: CASSPAGTGNTEAFF. CDR3 nucleotide sequence: TGTGCCAGCAGCCCCGCCGGGACAGGGAACACTGAAGCTTTCTTT.

The chain links TRBV10-3 to TRBJ2-3, with D perhaps matching TRBD2 (5 bases). CDR1 and CDR2 (germline): ENHRY, SYGVKD. V was pared by 7 bases and J by 3 bases, with 11 bases between. There are 13 residues in the CDR3. CDR3 amino acids: CAITGRATDTQYF. CDR3 DNA sequence: TGTGCCATCACTGGGCGGGCTACAGATACGCAGTATTTT.

A word on this clone: The junction differs from germline at one of its ends, possibly a read error. The V and J genes are TRBV7-9 and TRBJ1-2; D is unclear. This CDR3 is built from 17 residues. The germline V gene encodes CDR1 SEHNR and CDR2 FQNEAQ (reference sequence). CDR3 loop: CSSSPPGREGKLYGYTF. CDR3 coding DNA: TGTTCCAGCAGTCCCCCCGGACGGGAAGGGAAACTCTATGGCTACACCTTC.

The V and J genes are TRBV19 and TRBJ2-2; D unresolved. Germline V gene lookup returns CDR1 LNHDA and CDR2 SQIVND (reference sequence). The CDR3 has 15 residues. Trimming pared 5 bases from V and 3 bases from J, leaving 13 bases between. CDR3 bases: TGTGCCAGTAGTCCCTTGGGTGCGGACACCGGGGAGCTGTTTTTT. This codes for CASSPLGADTGELFF.

In this sample, this clone turned up a few times. The J gene is TRBJ1-2, the V gene TRBV6-5; 7 bases fit TRBD1. The V gene's germline CDR1 is MNHEY and CDR2 SVGAGI. This CDR3 has 13 residues. J lost 6 bases, V lost 5 bases, and 6 bases had no gene match. The CDR3 here is CASSLDRANGYTF. For the CDR3, the DNA is TGTGCCAGCAGTCTAGACAGGGCTAATGGCTACACCTTC.

This clone was counted only a few times. The rearrangement uses TRBV4-2 and TRBJ2-1, with D maybe TRBD2 (5 bases). Germline loops: CDR1 LGHNA, CDR2 YNFKEQ. This CDR3 region has 13 residues. V dropped 5 bases and J dropped 8 bases, with 13 bases sitting between them. The CDR3 loop is CASSLGRGDEQFF. For the CDR3, the DNA is TGTGCCAGCAGCTTAGGCCGGGGAGATGAGCAGTTCTTC.

With regard to this clone: Its ends do not fully match the called genes, so a read error is possible. The gene calls are TRBV7-9 and TRBJ2-7; D is undetermined. The CDR3 consists of 13 residues. Germline V CDR1 and CDR2: SEHNR, FQNEAQ (reference sequence). CDR3 DNA: TGTTCCAGCAGCGACTTTCTCCAGAGAGAGCAGTACTTC. It specifies CSSSDFLQREQYF. Full variable domain (missing parts from reference TRBV7-9 and TRBJ2-7): DTGVSQNPRHKITKRGQNVTFRCDPISEHNRLYWYRQTLGQGPEFLTYFQNEAQLEKSRLLSDRFSAERPKGSFSTLEIQRTEQGDSAMYLCSSSDFLQREQYFGPGTRLTVT.

This sequence joins TRBV2 and TRBJ1-1; D unresolved. V dropped 4 bases and J dropped 3 bases, with 9 bases sitting between them. The germline CDR1 and CDR2 sequences are SNHLY and FYNNEI. The CDR3 contains 13 residues. DNA of the CDR3: TGTGCCAGCAGTGCAGGCCTCCACACTGAAGCTTTCTTT. Its translation is CASSAGLHTEAFF.

J is TRBJ2-5 and V is TRBV19; D may be TRBD2 (6 bases). The germline CDR1 and CDR2 sequences are LNHDA and SQIVND (reference sequence). V was shortened by 8 bases and J by 4 bases, with 17 bases between the two germline ends. This CDR3 contains 14 residues. The CDR3 region has the DNA TGTGCCAGTCCCCCCGGGGGAGTGGGAGAGACCCAGTACTTC. It encodes CASPPGGVGETQYF.

The chain couples TRBV7-8 to TRBJ2-3; D is possibly TRBD1 (6 bases). The V end was cut by 5 bases, the J end by 3 bases, with 12 bases between. The CDR3 runs 14 residues. CDR1 and CDR2 (germline): SGHVS, FQNEAQ. This CDR3 reads CASSATTGTDTQYF. The CDR3 DNA follows: TGTGCCAGCAGCGCCACCACAGGGACAGATACGCAGTATTTT.

This clone was recorded once. V and J are TRBV15 and TRBJ2-3; 8 nucleotides match TRBD2. CDR3 size: 16 residues. CDR1 and CDR2 from the germline V gene are LNHNV and YYDKDF (reference sequence). V was pared by 1 base and J by 3 bases, with 6 bases of the junction left unmatched. The CDR3, as DNA: TGTGCCACCAGCAGAGGTTCCCAGCGGGAGACAGATACGCAGTATTTT. Translation gives CATSRGSQRETDTQYF.

The gene calls are TRBV11-3 and TRBJ2-1, with TRBD2 matching over 11 bases. In germline, CDR1 is SGHNT, CDR2 YENEEA. This CDR3 is 15 amino acids long. The V and J ends lost 4 bases and 7 bases, in that order; junction bases with no gene match: 6. The CDR3 DNA sequence: TGTGCCAGCAGCTATAGCGGGAGGGCCCAGAATGAGCAGTTCTTC. This codes for CASSYSGRAQNEQFF.

The rearrangement joins TRBV7-9 to TRBJ1-2; D perhaps matches TRBD1 (5 bases). Germline V lookup: CDR1 SEHNR, CDR2 FQNEAQ (reference sequence). Trimming stripped 5 bases from V and 2 bases from J, with 12 bases between. The CDR3 runs 14 residues. CDR3 sequence reads: CASSTGGRNYGYTF. In DNA form, the CDR3 reads TGTGCCAGCAGCACCGGGGGTCGGAACTATGGCTACACCTTC.

For the CDR3, the DNA is TGTGCCAGCAGGTCCTTATCTGAGGAGCAGTACTTC. As protein: CASRSLSEEQYF. This chain uses TRBV27 with TRBJ2-7; no clear D. V gave up 6 bases and J gave up 7 bases, with 13 bases separating them. Germline lookup yields CDR1 MNHEY and CDR2 SMNVEV (reference sequence). CDR3 size: 12 residues.

A word on this clone: This same CDR3 is encoded by further DNA sequences in the sample. V is TRBV28 and J is TRBJ2-7; 12 bases are shared with TRBD1. CDR3 length equals 15 residues. Per the germline V gene, CDR1 is MDHEN and CDR2 is SYDVKM. V lost 3 bases, J lost 4 bases, and 4 bases stayed unmatched. The CDR3 reads CASSFGTGGSYEQYF. The CDR3 coding sequence is TGTGCCAGCAGTTTCGGGACAGGGGGCTCGTACGAGCAGTACTTC.

The chain carries TRBV28 and TRBJ2-7; maybe TRBD1 (6 bases). This CDR3 comprises 14 residues. V was cut by 6 bases and J by 2 bases, with 14 bases left in between. Germline-derived CDR1 and CDR2 are MDHEN and SYDVKM. In nucleotides, the CDR3 is TGTGCCAGCAGCCCACAGGGACCTACCTACGAGCAGTACTTC. This sequence encodes CASSPQGPTYEQYF.

The gene calls are TRBV5-1 and TRBJ2-1; 14 bases line up with TRBD2. J lost 6 bases, V lost 2 bases, and 10 bases had no gene match. Germline CDR1 SGHRS, CDR2 YFSETQ. The CDR3 is made up of 18 amino acids. The CDR3 DNA is TGCGCCAGCAGCTTCGGACTAGCGGGAGGTCGGGATAGCAATGAGCAGTTCTTC. It is translated as CASSFGLAGGRDSNEQFF.

The CDR3 nucleotides are TGTGCCAGCAGCTTGGCGGGGTCGACCTATGGCTACACCTTC. It codes for CASSLAGSTYGYTF. The chain combines TRBV5-6 with TRBJ1-2; D ambiguous. V was shortened by 0 bases and J by 4 bases, with 10 bases between the two germline ends. Germline V lookup: CDR1 SGHDT, CDR2 YYEEEE. This CDR3 is built from 14 residues.

The chain is built from TRBV5-8 and TRBJ2-5; no definite D call. Germline V CDR1 and CDR2: SGHTS, YDEGEE. The CDR3 covers 12 residues. V was pared by 0 bases and J by 5 bases, with 5 bases between. CDR3 DNA sequence: TGTGCCAGCAGCTTGGTTGAGGAGACCCAGTACTTC. Residues: CASSLVEETQYF.

DNA of the CDR3: TGTGCCAGCAGCTCGCTATCCTCAACTAATGAAAAACTGTTTTTT. Protein product: CASSSLSSTNEKLFF. J is TRBJ1-4 and V is TRBV7-9; D not resolved. The CDR3 is 15 residues long. V was clipped by 4 bases and J by 0 bases, with 9 bases between them. The germline CDR1 and CDR2 sequences are SEHNR and FQNEAQ (reference sequence).

In its sample, this clone was seen a few times. At one end, the junction sequence differs from germline, possibly due to a read error. This chain links TRBV7-2 with TRBJ2-7; 8 bases are shared with TRBD2. The CDR3 length is 16 residues. The germline gives CDR1 SGHTA, CDR2 FQGNSA. CDR3 coding DNA: TGTGCCAGCAGCTTAGGATGGGGACTAGGATCCTTCGAGCAGTACTTC. Translated, it gives CASSLGWGLGSFEQYF.

The chain uses TRBV2 and TRBJ2-5; TRBD2 agrees at 7 bases. V was clipped by 4 bases and J by 5 bases; unmatched bases: 10. Germline values: CDR1 SNHLY, CDR2 FYNNEI. The CDR3 contains 15 residues. CDR3 sequence: CASSAPGGGGETQYF. In nucleotides, the CDR3 is TGTGCCAGCAGTGCCCCGGGGGGTGGGGGGGAGACCCAGTACTTC. Filled out from reference TRBV2 and TRBJ2-5, the complete variable domain reads EPEVTQTPSHQVTQMGQEVILRCVPISNHLYFYWYRQILGQKVEFLVSFYNNEISEKSEIFDDQFSVERPDGSNFTLKIRSTKLEDSAMYFCASSAPGGGGETQYFGPGTRLLVL.

The CDR3 DNA sequence: TGTGCCAGCATCTTCAGGGGACATAGCAATCAGCCCCAGCATTTT. Encoded protein: CASIFRGHSNQPQHF. The chain is built from TRBV28 and TRBJ1-5, with a possible D match to TRBD1 (6 bases). Trimming took 7 bases from V and 0 from J, leaving 13 bases between them. The CDR3 totals 15 residues. Germline V gene lookup returns CDR1 MDHEN and CDR2 SYDVKM.

V usage is TRBV7-9 and J usage is TRBJ2-5; TRBD1 matches 7 bases. This CDR3 has 17 residues. Germline V gene sequence: CDR1 SEHNR, CDR2 FQNEAQ (reference sequence). Trimming removed 4 bases from V and 5 bases from J; junction bases left unmatched: 16. The CDR3: CASSYQTGPVPGETQYF. CDR3 nucleotides: TGTGCCAGCAGCTATCAGACAGGGCCTGTACCAGGGGAGACCCAGTACTTC. The full variable domain, completed using reference TRBV7-9 and TRBJ2-5, is DTGVSQNPRHKITKRGQNVTFRCDPISEHNRLYWYRQTLGQGPEFLTYFQNEAQLEKSRLLSDRFSAERPKGSFSTLEIQRTEQGDSAMYLCASSYQTGPVPGETQYFGPGTRLLVL.